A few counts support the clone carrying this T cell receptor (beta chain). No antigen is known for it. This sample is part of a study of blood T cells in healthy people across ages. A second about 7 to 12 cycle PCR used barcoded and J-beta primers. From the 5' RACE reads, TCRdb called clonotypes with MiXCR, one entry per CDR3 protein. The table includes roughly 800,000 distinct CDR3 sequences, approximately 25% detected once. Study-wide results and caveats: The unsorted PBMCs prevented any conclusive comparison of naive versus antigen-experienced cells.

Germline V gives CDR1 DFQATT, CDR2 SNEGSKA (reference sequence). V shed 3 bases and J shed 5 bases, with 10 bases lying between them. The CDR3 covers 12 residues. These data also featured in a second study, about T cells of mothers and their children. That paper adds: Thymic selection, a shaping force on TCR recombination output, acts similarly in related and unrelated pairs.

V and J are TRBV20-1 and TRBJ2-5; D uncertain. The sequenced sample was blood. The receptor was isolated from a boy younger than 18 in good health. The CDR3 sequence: CSASDGRETQYF. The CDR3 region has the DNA TGCAGTGCTAGTGACGGCCGGGAGACCCAGTACTTC.